The rows below give T cell receptor beta chains drawn from one sample of a study of T cells in Graves' hyperthyroidism and ophthalmopathy. TCRdb re-derived calls from the multiplex PCR reads in MiXCR, one entry per CDR3 protein. The sample lists 600,000 to 850,000 distinct CDR3 sequences, around 19% occurring once. Sequencing used blood. The source of these receptors is a woman between 45 and 65 years old with Graves' hyperthyroidism that later progressed to Graves' ophthalmopathy. CDR3s include the opening cysteine and the closing phenylalanine or tryptophan. A D gene is named only where the DNA matches it firmly. Rows give clone size only sometimes, using once, few, many, or a class for an expanded clone.

TRBV6-1	NA	TRBJ2-7	TRBD1	14	TGTGCCAGCAGCCGCGACAGGGCTATAAGCGAGCAGTACTTC	CASSRDRAISEQYF
TRBV10-1	NA	TRBJ2-2	TRBD2	15	TGCGCCAGCAGTGAGGGGACTAGCATCCCCGGGGAGCTGTTTTTT	CASSEGTSIPGELFF
TRBV12-3/TRBV12-4	few	TRBJ2-7	TRBD2	16	TGTGCCAGCAGCCCGAGGGGACTAGCCCGACCCTACGAGCAGTACTTC	CASSPRGLARPYEQYF
TRBV30	NA	TRBJ2-7	NA	14	TGTGCCTGGGCCTACGGGGGAAATAGGTACGAGCAGTACTTC	CAWAYGGNRYEQYF
TRBV12-3/TRBV12-4	many	TRBJ1-5	NA	13	TGTGCCAGCAGTTTTGAAAGCAATCAGCCCCAGCATTTT	CASSFESNQPQHF
TRBV15	NA	TRBJ2-7	NA	15	TGTGCCACCAGCAGAGAGCCGATGGATTCCTACGAGCAGTACTTC	CATSREPMDSYEQYF
TRBV29-1	NA	TRBJ1-2	TRBD1	13	TGCAGCGTGCGGTTCGACAGGGACTATGGCTACACCTTC	CSVRFDRDYGYTF
TRBV29-1	NA	TRBJ1-2	TRBD1	15	TGCAGCGTTGAAGAGGAGACAGGGGGTAACTATGGCTACACCTTC	CSVEEETGGNYGYTF
TRBV5-5	NA	TRBJ2-5	TRBD1	15	TGTGCCAGCAGCTTGGTGACAGGGATAGTAGAGACCCAGTACTTC	CASSLVTGIVETQYF
TRBV27	NA	TRBJ2-6	NA	16	TGTGCCAGCAGTTTCGCCCCTAAGCCGGGGGCCAACGTCCTGACTTTC	CASSFAPKPGANVLTF
TRBV6-2/TRBV6-3	NA	TRBJ2-2	TRBD1	18	TGTGCCAGCAGTTCTCGGATTCGGCAGGGGGCGTCTACCGGGGAGCTGTTTTTT	CASSSRIRQGASTGELFF
TRBV6-5	NA	TRBJ2-3	TRBD2	15	TGTGCCAGTTGGCCAGCGGGGGTACTTCAAGATACGCAGTATTTT	CASWPAGVLQDTQYF
TRBV20-1	NA	TRBJ1-5	TRBD1	17	TGCAGTGCTAGTGGGACAGTTGAGGTGTATAGCAATCAGCCCCAGCATTTT	CSASGTVEVYSNQPQHF
TRBV7-2	many	TRBJ2-3	TRBD2	17	TGTGCCAGCAGCTTAAGAGGCGCGGGGGTGATCACAGATACGCAGTATTTT	CASSLRGAGVITDTQYF
TRBV19	many	TRBJ1-2	NA	16	TGTGCCAGTAGTATGCCCGTCGGACAGACCAACTATGGCTACACCTTC	CASSMPVGQTNYGYTF
TRBV27	NA	TRBJ2-3	TRBD1	18	TGTGCCAGCAGTTTGATCAACGCCGGGACAGCGAGCACAGATACGCAGTATTTT	CASSLINAGTASTDTQYF
TRBV20-1	few	TRBJ1-3	NA	13	TGCAGTGCTCTTCTCGGTCGCGGAAACACCATATATTTT	CSALLGRGNTIYF
TRBV5-1	many	TRBJ2-1	TRBD1	14	TGCGCCAGCAGCTCTGGACAGGGGGTCGATGAGCAGTTCTTC	CASSSGQGVDEQFF
TRBV2	few	TRBJ2-7	NA	14	TGTGCCAGCAGTGAAAGCAAGCCCTCCTACGAGCAGTACTTC	CASSESKPSYEQYF
TRBV14	NA	TRBJ2-7	TRBD1	15	TGTGCCAGCAGCAATAACCCGGGACAGTCCTACGAGCAGTACTTC	CASSNNPGQSYEQYF
TRBV3-1	NA	TRBJ2-2	TRBD1	15	TGTGCCAGCAGCCAAGCAGACAGGGGCTCCGGGGAGCTGTTTTTT	CASSQADRGSGELFF
TRBV12-3/TRBV12-4	many	TRBJ2-1	TRBD2	15	TGTGCCACATCAAAAGCGGGAGCATCCTACAATGAGCAGTTCTTC	CATSKAGASYNEQFF
TRBV20-1	NA	TRBJ1-2	NA	13	TGCAGTGCTAAATTCCAGGGGTCGGTCGACTACACCTTC	CSAKFQGSVDYTF
TRBV20-1	few	TRBJ1-5	NA	13	TGCAGTGCTAGTGCCGGGGGGGCTCAGCCCCAGCATTTT	CSASAGGAQPQHF
TRBV11-2	NA	TRBJ2-5	TRBD2	17	TGTGCCAGCAGCTACTCGGCGGGGGGGCTTATTTTAGAGACCCAGTACTTC	CASSYSAGGLILETQYF
TRBV19	NA	TRBJ1-6	NA	12	TGTGCCAGTAACTTTGGGAATTCACCCCTCCACTTT	CASNFGNSPLHF
TRBV2	many	TRBJ2-5	TRBD2	13	TGTGCCAGCAACGAACTAGCGGGGGGCCTCGTGTACTTC	CASNELAGGLVYF
TRBV6-2/TRBV6-3	NA	TRBJ2-1	TRBD2	16	TGTGCCAGCAGTTACTCGACTAGCGGGATTTACAATGAGCAGTTCTTC	CASSYSTSGIYNEQFF